The next 10 T cell receptor beta chains were all read from a single sample in a study of prognosis after radiotherapy for stage I lung cancer. Genomic DNA was subjected to two-round multiplex PCR for amplification of TCR beta CDR3. First-round PCR used primers specific to each TRBV and TRBJ gene. TCRdb re-analysed the multiplex PCR reads in MiXCR, keeping a single row per CDR3 protein. Among some 11,000 distinct CDR3 sequences, roughly 50% were seen once, and the ten largest hold around 7%. The sequenced sample was PBMCs, obtained before or after stereotactic body radiation therapy (not recorded which). Source of these receptors: a donor aged 50 or older with non-small cell lung cancer.

As for this clonotype: An end of the junction does not agree with germline; a read error may underlie this. The chain couples TRBV19 to TRBJ2-7, with D possibly called TRBD1 or TRBD2 (5 bases each). The V gene's germline CDR1 is LNHDA and CDR2 SQIVND (reference sequence). The CDR3 totals 14 residues. CDR3 sequence: CANSNPVGDDEQYF. CDR3 nucleotides: TGTGCCAATAGTAATCCGGTAGGGGACGACGAGCAGTACTTC. The variable domain in full, with the rest retrieved from reference TRBV19 and TRBJ2-7, is DGGITQSPKYLFRKEGQNVTLSCEQNLNHDAMYWYRQDPGQGLRLIYYSQIVNDFQKGDIAEGYSVSREKKESFPLTVTSAQKNPTAFYLCANSNPVGDDEQYFGPGTRLTVT.

This clonotype was observed many times. A junction end diverges from the germline sequence, so it may reflect a read error. This chain links TRBV7-2 with TRBJ1-1; 9 bases fit TRBD1. Germline assignment: CDR1 SGHTA and CDR2 FQGNSA. This CDR3 is built from 14 residues. The CDR3 DNA is TGTGCCGGCAGCTTAGACAGGGGGGACACTGAAGCTTTCTTT. Translating gives CAGSLDRGDTEAFF.

This clonotype has a single count. The junction does not match germline at one end; this may be a read error. J is TRBJ2-3 and V is TRBV20-1, with 7 bases fitting TRBD1. Germline values: CDR1 DFQATT, CDR2 SNEGSKA (reference sequence). CDR3 size: 13 residues. The CDR3 region is CSAPRQGTDTHYF. The CDR3 DNA follows: TGCAGTGCCCCGCGACAGGGCACAGATACGCATTATTTT.

In the case of this clonotype: Given a far larger clone just one base away, this is likely a sequencing read error. V usage is TRBV27 and J usage is TRBJ2-5; D remains unclear. Matching the DNA end better, TRBJ2-1 makes the J call doubtful. This CDR3 has 14 amino acids. The germline CDR1 and CDR2 sequences are MNHEY and SMNVEV (reference sequence). This CDR3 reads CASTHSVVCNEQFF. The CDR3 nucleotides are TGTGCCAGCACCCATTCGGTAGTATGCAATGAGCAGTTCTTC.

This chain connects TRBV5-1 to TRBJ2-3; no clear D. The CDR3 spans 11 residues. Trimming took 4 bases from V and 6 from J, leaving 6 bases between them. From germline, CDR1 is SGHRS and CDR2 YFSETQ. The CDR3 reads CASSGRDTQYF. The CDR3 DNA sequence: TGCGCCAGCAGCGGAAGGGATACGCAGTATTTT.

The table lists this clonotype with many counts. The chain is built from TRBV19 and TRBJ2-4, with D perhaps matching TRBD2 (5 bases). In germline, CDR1 is LNHDA, CDR2 SQIVND (reference sequence). Trimming cost V 6 bases and J 6 bases, with 12 bases left between them. This CDR3 is 13 amino acids long. The chain's CDR3 is CASRPQTINIQYF. The CDR3 bases are TGTGCCAGTAGGCCGCAGACTATAAACATTCAGTACTTC.

This clonotype was counted many times. The V call is TRBV9, the J call TRBJ2-5; TRBD2 is a possible D gene (6 bases). Trimming took 2 bases from V and 4 from J, leaving 9 bases between them. CDR1 and CDR2 (germline): SGDLS, YYNGEE. There are 13 residues in the CDR3. The CDR3 protein is CASSVGGSETQYF. In nucleotides, the CDR3 is TGTGCCAGCAGCGTCGGAGGGTCAGAGACCCAGTACTTC.

This chain connects TRBV15 to TRBJ1-5, with a tentative D call TRBD1 (5 bases). Germline V lookup: CDR1 LNHNV, CDR2 YYDKDF (reference sequence). Trimming shortened V by 4 bases and J by 0 bases, and 22 bases separated the two germline ends. The CDR3 totals 19 residues. The CDR3, as DNA: TGTGCCACCAGCACAACCGGGACCGGTCTCGAATATAGCAATCAGCCCCAGCATTTT. Its translation is CATSTTGTGLEYSNQPQHF.

This rearrangement joins TRBV6-2 or TRBV6-3 to TRBJ2-7, with a tentative D call TRBD2 (5 bases). V was trimmed by 0 bases and J by 6 bases, leaving 12 bases between them. CDR1 is MNHEY, CDR2 SVGEGT, per germline. The CDR3 is made up of 14 amino acids. The CDR3: CASSYSSWRSEQYF. The CDR3 DNA reads as TGTGCCAGCAGTTACTCTTCATGGAGGTCCGAGCAGTACTTC.

As to this clonotype: With a far larger clone one base away, a read error is the likely cause. The chain links TRBV9 to TRBJ2-6, with 8 bases aligning to TRBD2. CDR1 is SGDLS, CDR2 YYNGEE, per germline. The length of the CDR3 is 18 residues. V shed 7 bases and J 1 base; nucleotides not matched to a gene: 13. CDR3 residues: CASGPPTSGVSGANVLTF. The CDR3 DNA reads as TGTGCCAGCGGTCCGCCAACTAGCGGAGTATCTGGGGCCAACGTCCTGACTTTC.